The next 24 T cell receptor beta chains were all read from a single sample in a study of chemoradiotherapy in HPV16-positive cancers. The repertoire was sequenced with immunoSEQ multiplex PCR; TCRdb's copy has only in-frame clones and lacks some. The data contain 22,000 or so clones, about 90% of them singletons. Specimen: blood, collected from a patient who underwent chemoradiotherapy. These receptors were obtained from a human donor with HPV-associated anogenital cancer.

The J gene is TRBJ2-3, the V gene TRBV9, with D perhaps matching TRBD1 (5 bases). The V gene's germline CDR1 is SGDLS and CDR2 YYNGEE. The CDR3 has 15 residues. Deletions cut 5 bases from V and 5 bases from J, with 18 bases between. CDR3 DNA: TGTGCCAGCAGTCCGGACACCCGTTTTTTAGATACGCAGTATTTT. It yields the protein CASSPDTRFLDTQYF.

The V gene is TRBV27, the J gene TRBJ2-1; 7 bases fit TRBD2. The CDR3 is made up of 13 amino acids. After removal of 4 bases from V and 7 bases from J, the junction contained 4 bases not matched to a gene. CDR1 MNHEY and CDR2 SMNVEV come from the germline V gene (reference sequence). The CDR3 region is CASSSRDYNEQFF. In DNA, the CDR3 is TGTGCCAGCAGTTCCCGGGACTATAATGAGCAGTTCTTC.

This chain links TRBV7-9 with TRBJ2-3; possible D gene TRBD2, 6 bases. Germline CDR1 and CDR2: SEHNR and FQNEAQ (reference sequence). The CDR3 is 14 amino acids. Trimming left V 10 bases short and J 2 bases short, with 16 bases between. The CDR3 here is CATIAAANTDTQYF. CDR3 sequence (DNA): TGTGCCACTATAGCGGCGGCCAACACAGATACGCAGTATTTT.

This sequence joins TRBV5-1 and TRBJ1-2; D unresolved. V lost 4 bases to trimming and J lost 4 bases, with 8 bases between them. Germline CDR1 reads SGHRS; CDR2 reads YFSETQ. The CDR3 sequence is 12 residues long. CDR3 bases: TGCGCCAGCAGCCCGGGCCGCTATGGCTACACCTTC. Translated, it gives CASSPGRYGYTF.

The chain combines TRBV5-1 with TRBJ1-1; TRBD1 agrees at 9 bases. This CDR3 comprises 15 residues. Unmatched junction bases numbered 7, after V lost 4 bases and J lost 3 bases. Per the germline V gene, CDR1 is SGHRS and CDR2 is YFSETQ. CDR3 loop: CASSQRTGAYTEAFF. The CDR3 DNA sequence: TGCGCCAGCAGCCAGCGGACAGGGGCGTACACTGAAGCTTTCTTT.

CDR3 coding DNA: TGTGCCAGCAGCCTAGGAACACCACAAGAGACCCAGTACTTC. It specifies CASSLGTPQETQYF. The V call is TRBV11-2, the J call TRBJ2-5; D call uncertain. The CDR3 has 14 amino acids. The V gene lost 5 bases and the J gene lost 2 bases, with 12 bases spanning the gap. Per the germline V gene, CDR1 is SGHAT and CDR2 is FQNNGV.

This chain links TRBV6-1 with TRBJ1-4; D ambiguous. The CDR3 loop spans 16 amino acids. The V and J ends lost 3 bases and 8 bases respectively, with 19 bases between them. Germline CDR1 and CDR2: MNHNS and SASEGT. CDR3 in DNA: TGTGCCAGCAGTGATGGGGATTACTCCCACGAGGAAAAACTGTTTTTT. It encodes CASSDGDYSHEEKLFF.

The rearrangement joins TRBV18 to TRBJ1-1; possibly TRBD1 for D (5 bases). Germline assignment: CDR1 KGHSH and CDR2 LQKENI. The V and J ends lost 3 bases and 4 bases respectively, with 9 bases between them. The CDR3 consists of 13 residues. The CDR3 loop is CASSPEGITEAFF. The CDR3 bases are TGTGCCAGCTCACCCGAGGGGATCACTGAAGCTTTCTTT.

This clone was detected once. This chain connects TRBV7-3 to TRBJ1-2, with TRBD1 identical over 10 bases. CDR3 length: 15 amino acids. J lost 8 bases, V lost 4 bases, and 10 bases had no gene match. Germline lookup yields CDR1 SGHTA and CDR2 FQGTGA. The CDR3, as DNA: TGTGCCAGCAGCTCCGGGGGGACAGGGGATAGGGGCTACACCTTC. Translating gives CASSSGGTGDRGYTF. The variable domain in full, with the rest retrieved from reference TRBV7-3 and TRBJ1-2, is GAGVSQTPSNKVTEKGKYVELRCDPISGHTALYWYRQSLGQGPEFLIYFQGTGAADDSGLPNDRFFAVRPEGSVSTLKIQRTERGDSAVYLCASSSGGTGDRGYTFGSGTRLTVV.

This clone was picked up one time. The chain couples TRBV7-8 to TRBJ2-3; no clear D. In germline, CDR1 is SGHVS, CDR2 FQNEAQ. V was shortened by 5 bases and J by 6 bases, with 9 bases between the two germline ends. This CDR3 is built from 12 residues. CDR3 DNA sequence: TGTGCCAGCAGCCCCCTGTCGGATACGCAGTATTTT. This sequence encodes CASSPLSDTQYF.

The rearrangement uses TRBV6-6 and TRBJ1-5; 9 positions match TRBD1. This CDR3 spans 16 amino acids. CDR1 is MNHNY and CDR2 is SVGAGI in the germline V gene (reference sequence). The V gene end was trimmed by 0 bases and the J gene end by 4 bases; junction bases not matched to a gene: 4. The CDR3 DNA reads as TGTGCCAGCAGTTACTCGACTGGGACAGGGAATCAGCCCCAGCATTTT. It is translated as CASSYSTGTGNQPQHF.

The chain couples TRBV5-1 to TRBJ1-2, with D possibly matching TRBD1 (5 bases). The CDR3 runs to 15 residues. Germline V gene data show CDR1 as SGHRS and CDR2 as YFSETQ. The V end lost 2 bases, the J end lost 1 base, and 12 bases lay between the germline ends. CDR3 nucleotides: TGCGCCAGCAGCTTTACAGGACTCAATAACTATGGCTACACCTTC. It specifies CASSFTGLNNYGYTF. Filled out from reference TRBV5-1 and TRBJ1-2, the complete variable domain reads KAGVTQTPRYLIKTRGQQVTLSCSPISGHRSVSWYQQTPGQGLQFLFEYFSETQRNKGNFPGRFSGRQFSNSRSEMNVSTLELGDSALYLCASSFTGLNNYGYTFGSGTRLTVV.

The V call is TRBV4-1, the J call TRBJ1-6, with 9 bases matching TRBD1. The V gene's germline CDR1 is MGHRA and CDR2 YSYEKL. The CDR3 loop spans 16 amino acids. V shed 0 bases and J 8 bases; nucleotides not matched to a gene: 5. CDR3 protein: CASSQDLGTGHSPLHF. The CDR3 DNA sequence: TGCGCCAGCAGCCAAGATCTCGGGACAGGGCATTCACCCCTCCACTTT.

This rearrangement joins TRBV19 to TRBJ2-5, with D possibly matching TRBD2 (6 bases). The CDR3 length is 14 residues. Germline lookup yields CDR1 LNHDA and CDR2 SQIVND (reference sequence). Trimming cost V 1 base and J 3 bases, with 9 bases left between them. CDR3 bases: TGTGCCAGTAGTATAGCGGGGGTGAAAGAGACCCAGTACTTC. The encoded protein is CASSIAGVKETQYF. Together with reference TRBV19 and TRBJ2-5, the CDR3 gives the full variable domain: DGGITQSPKYLFRKEGQNVTLSCEQNLNHDAMYWYRQDPGQGLRLIYYSQIVNDFQKGDIAEGYSVSREKKESFPLTVTSAQKNPTAFYLCASSIAGVKETQYFGPGTRLLVL.

V and J are TRBV15 and TRBJ2-5; TRBD2 is a possible D gene (6 bases). The V and J ends lost 0 bases and 2 bases respectively, with 7 bases between them. This CDR3 region has 14 residues. CDR1 and CDR2 (germline): LNHNV, YYDKDF (reference sequence). CDR3 DNA: TGTGCCACCAGCAGAGACCGGGGGCAAGAGACCCAGTACTTC. Protein sequence: CATSRDRGQETQYF.

V gene TRBV18 combines with J gene TRBJ2-5; D is ambiguous. V was cut by 2 bases and J by 5 bases, with 9 bases left in between. From germline, CDR1 is KGHSH and CDR2 LQKENI. The length of the CDR3 is 13 residues. CDR3 nucleotides: TGTGCCAGCTCACCAGGGATCATCGAGACCCAGTACTTC. It encodes CASSPGIIETQYF.

This chain connects TRBV7-9 to TRBJ1-6; 7 nucleotides match TRBD1. From germline, CDR1 is SEHNR and CDR2 FQNEAQ (reference sequence). The CDR3 spans 15 residues. The V gene end was trimmed by 6 bases and the J gene end by 10 bases; junction bases not matched to a gene: 12. The CDR3 DNA sequence: TGTGCCAGCAGTCAAAGACAGGGCGAGGGATCACCCCTCCACTTT. Translated, it gives CASSQRQGEGSPLHF.

The J gene is TRBJ1-5, the V gene TRBV6-1, with TRBD1 matching over 8 bases. This CDR3 has 16 amino acids. The V gene's germline CDR1 is MNHNS and CDR2 SASEGT. Trimming at V came to 4 bases and at J to 1 base, leaving 6 bases not matched to a gene. The CDR3 region has the DNA TGTGCCAGCAGTGCCCAGGGGGCGCGGAGCAATCAGCCCCAGCATTTT. Its protein is CASSAQGARSNQPQHF.

The rearrangement joins TRBV6-6 to TRBJ1-4, with D perhaps matching TRBD1 (5 bases). The CDR3 extends over 15 amino acids. CDR1 and CDR2 (germline): MNHNY, SVGAGI (reference sequence). The V and J ends lost 2 bases and 8 bases respectively, with 15 bases between them. The CDR3: CASSYPGGEGEKLFF. CDR3 bases: TGTGCCAGCAGTTACCCGGGGGGGGAAGGAGAAAAACTGTTTTTT.

V usage is TRBV27 and J usage is TRBJ2-2, with TRBD2 matching 10 bases. Germline lookup yields CDR1 MNHEY and CDR2 SMNVEV (reference sequence). V lost 5 bases, J lost 5 bases, and 8 bases stayed unmatched. The CDR3 loop spans 16 amino acids. The CDR3 is CASSRTAGGLTGELFF. Written as DNA, the CDR3 is TGTGCCAGCAGTAGGACAGCGGGGGGGCTGACCGGGGAGCTGTTTTTT.

J is TRBJ1-2 and V is TRBV5-1; D unclear. CDR1 is SGHRS and CDR2 is YFSETQ in the germline V gene. V was cut by 0 bases and J by 4 bases, with 10 bases left in between. This CDR3 has 14 residues. CDR3 in amino acids: CASSLGEPGYGYTF. The CDR3 nucleotides are TGCGCCAGCAGCTTGGGGGAACCTGGCTATGGCTACACCTTC.

The genes are TRBV30 and TRBJ1-3; 7 bases fit TRBD1. The germline gives CDR1 GTSNPN, CDR2 SVGIG (reference sequence). Unmatched junction bases numbered 11, after V lost 2 bases and J lost 4 bases. CDR3 length: 16 amino acids. In DNA, the CDR3 is TGTGCCTGGAGTTCGACAGGGCCCTCTCTCGGAAACACCATATATTTT. Its translation is CAWSSTGPSLGNTIYF.

This chain joins TRBV19 and TRBJ1-2; D gene uncertain. CDR1 LNHDA and CDR2 SQIVND come from the germline V gene (reference sequence). This CDR3 contains 12 residues. The V gene lost 10 bases and the J gene lost 4 bases, with 13 bases spanning the gap. The CDR3 protein is CATFAGSYGYTF. DNA for the CDR3: TGTGCCACCTTCGCGGGGAGCTATGGCTACACCTTC. Variable domain in full (rest from reference TRBV19 and TRBJ1-2): DGGITQSPKYLFRKEGQNVTLSCEQNLNHDAMYWYRQDPGQGLRLIYYSQIVNDFQKGDIAEGYSVSREKKESFPLTVTSAQKNPTAFYLCATFAGSYGYTFGSGTRLTVV.

This clone was counted a few times. The chain carries TRBV19 and TRBJ2-1; 8 nucleotides align to TRBD2. Per germline, CDR1 LNHDA and CDR2 SQIVND (reference sequence). The CDR3 spans 16 residues. Losses at the gene ends were 6 bases for V and 10 bases for J; bases not matched to a gene: 17. The chain's CDR3 is CASSGTGTRKPYEQFF. The CDR3 DNA reads as TGTGCCAGTAGCGGTACCGGGACTAGAAAGCCATACGAGCAGTTCTTC. Supplemented by reference TRBV19 and TRBJ2-1, the full variable domain reads DGGITQSPKYLFRKEGQNVTLSCEQNLNHDAMYWYRQDPGQGLRLIYYSQIVNDFQKGDIAEGYSVSREKKESFPLTVTSAQKNPTAFYLCASSGTGTRKPYEQFFGPGTRLTVL.